These T cell receptor beta chains were read from a single sample in a study of patients and donors after allogeneic stem cell transplantation. TCRdb ran MiXCR on the RT-PCR reads and lists one entry per CDR3 protein. The sample lists about 200,000 distinct CDR3 sequences; roughly two fifths were seen once. Sequencing was carried out using blood, either unsorted or a sorted T cell fraction (not recorded which). The receptors stem from a human donor who was either an allogeneic HSCT recipient or a stem cell or donor lymphocyte infusion donor (not recorded which). It is not recorded whose cells these are; they may come from a transplant donor. The CDR3 runs from the conserved cysteine through the conserved F or W. The D gene is left open where the match is weak. The size of a clone is reported for some rows only, either as once, few or many, or as a class for expanded clones.

DNA,CDR3,D,V,size,J
TGTGCCAGCAGCTTTCAACAGGAGAATGAGCAGTTCTTC,CASSFQQENEQFF,NA,TRBV7-9,NA,TRBJ2-1
TGTGCCAGCAGCCCGACAGGGAACAATGAAAAACTGTTTTTT,CASSPTGNNEKLFF,TRBD1,TRBV6-5,once,TRBJ1-4
TGTGCCAGGAGGGACACCGCTAACTATGGCTACACCTTC,CARRDTANYGYTF,NA,TRBV21-1,NA,TRBJ1-2
TGCAGCGTTGAAAGGGAAGCTTCCTACACTGAAGCTTTCTTT,CSVEREASYTEAFF,NA,TRBV29-1,NA,TRBJ1-1
TGTGCCAGCAGCCCCCGTTTTAGCGGCGATGAGCAGTTCTTC,CASSPRFSGDEQFF,NA,TRBV11-2,NA,TRBJ2-1
TGCGCCAGCAGCCTCCGGGTCCTCGACAATGAGCAGTTCTTC,CASSLRVLDNEQFF,NA,TRBV5-1,NA,TRBJ2-1
TGTGCCAGCAGTCCTGGGCTGGGTAGGTCCCAGTACTTC,CASSPGLGRSQYF,NA,TRBV12-3/TRBV12-4,few,TRBJ2-5
TGTGCTAGTGGCCCCTCCGGGACAGGGCTTGAGTACTATGGCTACACCTTC,CASGPSGTGLEYYGYTF,TRBD1,TRBV12-5,few,TRBJ1-2
TGCGCCACCAAGGACACCTTGAACACTGAAGCTTTCTTT,CATKDTLNTEAFF,NA,TRBV5-1,few,TRBJ1-1
TGTGCCAGCAGCTTAGGGCCCCCTAGCACAGATACGCAGTATTTT,CASSLGPPSTDTQYF,NA,TRBV7-2,NA,TRBJ2-3
TGTGCCAGCAGCTCTCTTATAGGATCCCCCAATGAGCAGTTCTTC,CASSSLIGSPNEQFF,NA,TRBV7-9,NA,TRBJ2-1